Below, 3 T cell receptor beta chains from the same sample are listed, as sequenced in a study of OX40 agonist ivuxolimab in advanced cancers. Here immunoSEQ multiplex PCR was the method, and the copy in TCRdb shows in-frame clones only, minus some. The data hold 45,000 to 65,000 clones, with 85% to 90% observed a single time. Sequencing was performed on CD4+ or CD8+ T cells sorted from blood, taken in a trial of the OX40 agonist ivuxolimab. Every receptor here comes from an adult with an advanced solid tumor such as melanoma, head and neck, liver or kidney cancer.

CDR3 sequence reads: CASSSRTSGVTYNEQFF. CDR3 DNA: TGTGCCAGCAGCTCAAGGACTAGCGGGGTAACCTACAATGAGCAGTTCTTC. The chain links TRBV7-8 to TRBJ2-1; 12 bases are a match to TRBD2. The germline CDR1 and CDR2 sequences are SGHVS and FQNEAQ. CDR3 length: 17 residues. Trimming cost V 4 bases and J 2 bases; bases outside gene matches: 6. Based on the CDR3 plus reference TRBV7-8 and TRBJ2-1, the full variable domain is GAGVSQSPRYKVAKRGQDVALRCDPISGHVSLFWYQQALGQGPEFLTYFQNEAQLDKSGLPSDRFFAERPEGSVSTLKIQRTQQEDSAVYLCASSSRTSGVTYNEQFFGPGTRLTVL.

This clone occurred a few times. The V gene is TRBV5-1, the J gene TRBJ1-2; D is uncertain. The CDR3 sequence is 15 residues long. With 0 bases removed from V and 4 bases from J, the gap between germline ends came to 13 bases. Germline V lookup: CDR1 SGHRS, CDR2 YFSETQ. The DNA of the CDR3 is TGCGCCAGCAGCTTGGAGGGAGTCCCCTTCTATGGCTACACCTTC. The encoded protein is CASSLEGVPFYGYTF.

The rearrangement links TRBV6-5 to TRBJ2-7; D unresolved. This CDR3 comprises 13 residues. Trimming stripped 0 bases from V and 4 bases from J, with 7 bases between. Germline-derived CDR1 and CDR2 are MNHEY and SVGAGI. The DNA of the CDR3 is TGTGCCAGCAGTTACTCAACGGGTTACGAGCAGTACTTC. This encodes CASSYSTGYEQYF.